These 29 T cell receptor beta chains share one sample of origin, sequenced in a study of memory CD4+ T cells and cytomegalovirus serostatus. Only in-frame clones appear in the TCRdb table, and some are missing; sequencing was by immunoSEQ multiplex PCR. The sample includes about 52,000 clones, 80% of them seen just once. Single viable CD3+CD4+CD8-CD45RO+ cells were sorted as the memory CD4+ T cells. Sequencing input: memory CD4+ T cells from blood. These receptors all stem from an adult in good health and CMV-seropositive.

DNA of the CDR3: TGTGCCAGCTCACCAAAGGTAGGGGCAGGTCAGCCCCAGCATTTT. Translated: CASSPKVGAGQPQHF. The chain combines TRBV18 with TRBJ1-5; D may be TRBD1 (5 bases). CDR1 and CDR2 from the germline V gene are KGHSH and LQKENI. The CDR3 spans 15 residues. Trimming took 2 bases from V and 6 from J, leaving 14 bases between them.

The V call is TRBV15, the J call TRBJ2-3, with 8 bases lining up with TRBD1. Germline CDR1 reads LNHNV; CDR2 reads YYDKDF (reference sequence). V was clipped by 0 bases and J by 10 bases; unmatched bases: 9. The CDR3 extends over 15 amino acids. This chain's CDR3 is CATSRDGQGGMPQYF. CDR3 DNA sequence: TGTGCCACCAGCAGAGACGGACAGGGCGGTATGCCGCAGTATTTT.

For the CDR3, the DNA is TGTGCCAGCAGCACCGAATCCCGAAATTCACCCCTCCACTTT. The encoded protein is CASSTESRNSPLHF. This rearrangement joins TRBV7-9 to TRBJ1-6; D not certain. From germline, CDR1 is SEHNR and CDR2 FQNEAQ (reference sequence). V gave up 5 bases and J gave up 7 bases, with 12 bases separating them. The CDR3 totals 14 residues.

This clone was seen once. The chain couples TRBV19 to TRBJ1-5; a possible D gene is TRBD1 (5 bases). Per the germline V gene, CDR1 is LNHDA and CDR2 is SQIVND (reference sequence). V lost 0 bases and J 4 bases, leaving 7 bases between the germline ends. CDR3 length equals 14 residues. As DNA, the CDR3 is TGTGCCAGTAGTATAGATCAGGGTAATCAGCCCCAGCATTTT. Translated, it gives CASSIDQGNQPQHF. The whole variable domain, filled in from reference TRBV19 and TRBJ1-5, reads DGGITQSPKYLFRKEGQNVTLSCEQNLNHDAMYWYRQDPGQGLRLIYYSQIVNDFQKGDIAEGYSVSREKKESFPLTVTSAQKNPTAFYLCASSIDQGNQPQHFGDGTRLSIL.

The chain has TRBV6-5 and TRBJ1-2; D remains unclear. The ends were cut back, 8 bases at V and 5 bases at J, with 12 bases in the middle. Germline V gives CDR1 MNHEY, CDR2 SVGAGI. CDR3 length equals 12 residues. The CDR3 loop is CASSDLLYGYTF. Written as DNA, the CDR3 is TGTGCCAGCTCGGACTTACTTTATGGCTACACCTTC.

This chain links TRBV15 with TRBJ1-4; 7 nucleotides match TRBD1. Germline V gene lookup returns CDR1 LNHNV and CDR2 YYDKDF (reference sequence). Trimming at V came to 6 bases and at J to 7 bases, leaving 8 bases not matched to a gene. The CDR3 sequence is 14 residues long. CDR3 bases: TGTGCCACCAGTTTACAGGGGCCCCCTGAAAAACTGTTTTTT. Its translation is CATSLQGPPEKLFF.

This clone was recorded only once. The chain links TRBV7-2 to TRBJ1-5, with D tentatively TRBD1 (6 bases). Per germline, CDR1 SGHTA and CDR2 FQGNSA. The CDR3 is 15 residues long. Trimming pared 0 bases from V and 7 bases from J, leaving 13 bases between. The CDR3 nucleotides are TGTGCCAGCAGCTTAGCCCTTCAGGGGCGCCAGCCCCAGCATTTT. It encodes CASSLALQGRQPQHF.

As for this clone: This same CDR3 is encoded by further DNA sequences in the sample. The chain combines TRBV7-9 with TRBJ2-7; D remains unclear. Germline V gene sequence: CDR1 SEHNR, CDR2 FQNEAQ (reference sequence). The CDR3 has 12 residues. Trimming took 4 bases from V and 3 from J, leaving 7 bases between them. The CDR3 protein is CASSYDGYEQYF. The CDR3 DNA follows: TGTGCCAGCAGCTATGACGGCTACGAGCAGTACTTC.

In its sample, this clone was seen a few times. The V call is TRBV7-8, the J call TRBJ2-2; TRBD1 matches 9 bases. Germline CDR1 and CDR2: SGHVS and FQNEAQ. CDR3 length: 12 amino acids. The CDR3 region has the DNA TGTGGACAGGGGGATGGCCCCGGGGAGCTGTTTTTT. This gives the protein CGQGDGPGELFF.

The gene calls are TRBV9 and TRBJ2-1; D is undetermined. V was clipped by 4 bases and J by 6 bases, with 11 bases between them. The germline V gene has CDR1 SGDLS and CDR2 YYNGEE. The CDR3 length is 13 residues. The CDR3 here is CASSQGFRNEQFF. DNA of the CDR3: TGTGCCAGCAGCCAAGGTTTCCGCAATGAGCAGTTCTTC.

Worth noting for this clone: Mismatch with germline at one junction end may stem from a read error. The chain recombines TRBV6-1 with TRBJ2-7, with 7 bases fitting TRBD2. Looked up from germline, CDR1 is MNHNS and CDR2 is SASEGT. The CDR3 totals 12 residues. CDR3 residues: CASWTSQYERYF. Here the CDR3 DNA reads TGTGCCTCGTGGACTAGTCAGTACGAGCGGTACTTC.

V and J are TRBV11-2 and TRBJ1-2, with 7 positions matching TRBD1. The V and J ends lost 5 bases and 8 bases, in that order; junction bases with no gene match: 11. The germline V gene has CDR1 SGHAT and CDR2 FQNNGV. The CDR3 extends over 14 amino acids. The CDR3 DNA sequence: TGTGCCAGCAGCCCTACCGGACAGGTGGGCGGCTACACCTTC. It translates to CASSPTGQVGGYTF.

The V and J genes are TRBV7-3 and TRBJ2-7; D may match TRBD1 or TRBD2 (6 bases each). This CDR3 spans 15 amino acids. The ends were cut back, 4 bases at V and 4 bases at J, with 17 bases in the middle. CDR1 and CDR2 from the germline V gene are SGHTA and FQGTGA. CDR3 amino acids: CASSWGGTSIYEQYF. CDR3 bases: TGTGCCAGCAGCTGGGGCGGGACATCAATTTACGAGCAGTACTTC.

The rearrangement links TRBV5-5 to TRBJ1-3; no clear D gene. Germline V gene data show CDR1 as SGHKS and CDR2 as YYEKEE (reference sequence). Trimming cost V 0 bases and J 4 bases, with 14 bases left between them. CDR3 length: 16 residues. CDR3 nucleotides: TGTGCCAGCAGCTTGGGGCGGGCTGGTGGGGGAAACACCATATATTTT. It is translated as CASSLGRAGGGNTIYF. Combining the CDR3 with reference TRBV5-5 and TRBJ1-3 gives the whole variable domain DAGVTQSPTHLIKTRGQQVTLRCSPISGHKSVSWYQQVLGQGPQFIFQYYEKEERGRGNFPDRFSARQFPNYSSELNVNALLLGDSALYLCASSLGRAGGGNTIYFGEGSWLTVV.

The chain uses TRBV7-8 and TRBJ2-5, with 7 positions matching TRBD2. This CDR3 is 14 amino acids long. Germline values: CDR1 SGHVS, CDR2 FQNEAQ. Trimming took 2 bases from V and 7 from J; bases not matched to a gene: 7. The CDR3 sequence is CASSLSLWEGTQYF. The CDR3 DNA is TGTGCCAGCAGCTTATCTTTGTGGGAGGGGACCCAGTACTTC.

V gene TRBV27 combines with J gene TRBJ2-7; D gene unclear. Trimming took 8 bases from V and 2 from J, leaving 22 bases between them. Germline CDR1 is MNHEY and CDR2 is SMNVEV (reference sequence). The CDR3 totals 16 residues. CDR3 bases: TGTGCCAGCCGTCGATCGCCCGACGCCCTAACCTACGAGCAGTACTTC. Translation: CASRRSPDALTYEQYF.

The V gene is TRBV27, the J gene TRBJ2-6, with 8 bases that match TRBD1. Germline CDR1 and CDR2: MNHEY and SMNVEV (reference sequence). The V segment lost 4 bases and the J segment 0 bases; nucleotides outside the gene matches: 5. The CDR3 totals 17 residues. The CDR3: CASSSTGVGSGANVLTF. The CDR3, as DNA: TGTGCCAGCAGTTCGACAGGGGTTGGCTCTGGGGCCAACGTCCTGACTTTC.

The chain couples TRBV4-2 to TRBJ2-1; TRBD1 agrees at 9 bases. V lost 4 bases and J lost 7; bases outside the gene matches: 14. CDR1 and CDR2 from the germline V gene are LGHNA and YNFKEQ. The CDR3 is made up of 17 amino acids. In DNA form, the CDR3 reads TGTGCCAGCAGCCGGAGGAGGACAGGGGAGGATAGTAATGAGCAGTTCTTC. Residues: CASSRRRTGEDSNEQFF.

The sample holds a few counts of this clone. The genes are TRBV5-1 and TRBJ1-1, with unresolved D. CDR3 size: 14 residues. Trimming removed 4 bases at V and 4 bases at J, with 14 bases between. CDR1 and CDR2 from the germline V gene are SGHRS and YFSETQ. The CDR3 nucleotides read TGCGCCAGCAGCCAGGATACACGTCCCACTGAAGCTTTCTTT. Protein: CASSQDTRPTEAFF. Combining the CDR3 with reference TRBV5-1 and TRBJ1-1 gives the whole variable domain KAGVTQTPRYLIKTRGQQVTLSCSPISGHRSVSWYQQTPGQGLQFLFEYFSETQRNKGNFPGRFSGRQFSNSRSEMNVSTLELGDSALYLCASSQDTRPTEAFFGQGTRLTVV.

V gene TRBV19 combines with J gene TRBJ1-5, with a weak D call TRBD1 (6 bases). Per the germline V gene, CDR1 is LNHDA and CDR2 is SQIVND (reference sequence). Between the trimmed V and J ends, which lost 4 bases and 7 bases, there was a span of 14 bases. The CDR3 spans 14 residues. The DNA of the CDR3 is TGTGCCAGTAGTAGTGGGGGCGCGAGGCAGCCCCAGCATTTT. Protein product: CASSSGGARQPQHF.

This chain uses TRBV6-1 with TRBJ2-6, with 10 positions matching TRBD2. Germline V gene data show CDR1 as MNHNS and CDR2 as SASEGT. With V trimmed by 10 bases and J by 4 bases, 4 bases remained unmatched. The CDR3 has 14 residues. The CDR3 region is CATGLAAGANVLTF. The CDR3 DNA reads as TGTGCCACCGGACTAGCGGCGGGGGCCAACGTCCTGACTTTC.

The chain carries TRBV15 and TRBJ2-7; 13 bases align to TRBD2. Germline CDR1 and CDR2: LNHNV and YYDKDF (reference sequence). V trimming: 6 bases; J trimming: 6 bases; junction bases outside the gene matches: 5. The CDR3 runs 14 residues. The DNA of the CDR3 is TGTGCCACCAGTACTCGGACTAGCGGGAGCGAGCAGTACTTC. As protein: CATSTRTSGSEQYF.

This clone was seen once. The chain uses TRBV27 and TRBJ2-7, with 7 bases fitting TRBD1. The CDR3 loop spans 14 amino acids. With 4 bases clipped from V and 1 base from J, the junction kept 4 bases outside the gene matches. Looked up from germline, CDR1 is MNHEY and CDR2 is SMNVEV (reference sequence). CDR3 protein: CASSSDRNSYEQYF. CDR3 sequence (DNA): TGTGCCAGCAGTTCGGACAGGAATTCCTACGAGCAGTACTTC.

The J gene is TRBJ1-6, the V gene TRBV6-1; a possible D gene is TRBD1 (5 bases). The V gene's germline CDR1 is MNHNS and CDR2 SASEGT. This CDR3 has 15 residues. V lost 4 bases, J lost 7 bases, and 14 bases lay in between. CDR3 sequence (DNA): TGTGCCAGCAGTGCCCAAGTGGGGGGGAATTCACCCCTCCACTTT. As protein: CASSAQVGGNSPLHF.

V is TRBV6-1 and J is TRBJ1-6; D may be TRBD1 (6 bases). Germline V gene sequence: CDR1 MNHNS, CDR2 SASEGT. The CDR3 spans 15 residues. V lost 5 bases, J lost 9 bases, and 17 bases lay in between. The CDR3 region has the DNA TGTGCCAGCAGTACAACGACAGGTTTGGGTTCACCCCTCCACTTT. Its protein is CASSTTTGLGSPLHF.

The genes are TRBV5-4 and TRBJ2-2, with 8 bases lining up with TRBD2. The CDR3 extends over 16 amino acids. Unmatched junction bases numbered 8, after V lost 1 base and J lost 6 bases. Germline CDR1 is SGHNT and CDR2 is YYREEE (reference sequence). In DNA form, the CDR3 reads TGTGCCAGCAGCTTGAGGAGCGGGAGAGGGGCCGGGGAGCTGTTTTTT. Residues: CASSLRSGRGAGELFF.

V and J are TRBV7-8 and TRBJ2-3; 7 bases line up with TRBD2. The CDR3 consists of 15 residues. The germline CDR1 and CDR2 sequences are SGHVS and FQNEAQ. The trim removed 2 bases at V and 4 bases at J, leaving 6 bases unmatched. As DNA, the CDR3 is TGTGCCAGCAGCTTATGGACTAGTAATTCAGATACGCAGTATTTT. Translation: CASSLWTSNSDTQYF.

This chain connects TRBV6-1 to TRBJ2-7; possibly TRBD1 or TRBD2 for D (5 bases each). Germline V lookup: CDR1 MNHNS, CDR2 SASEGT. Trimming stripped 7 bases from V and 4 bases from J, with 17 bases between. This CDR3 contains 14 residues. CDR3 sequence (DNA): TGTGCCAGCACCCCCGGTGGGGGAAAGTACGAGCAGTACTTC. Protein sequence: CASTPGGGKYEQYF.

CDR3 sequence (DNA): TGTGCCAGCTCACCACGTGACAGTGGATCTGGGGCCAACGTCCTGACTTTC. Translated: CASSPRDSGSGANVLTF. The genes are TRBV18 and TRBJ2-6; perhaps TRBD1 as D (5 bases). The CDR3 totals 17 residues. Germline V CDR1 and CDR2: KGHSH, LQKENI. Trimming removed 1 base at V and 1 base at J, with 11 bases between.